The 10 T cell receptor beta chains in this list originate from one sample, sequenced in a study of early T cells in non-severe SARS-CoV-2 infection. TCRdb reprocessed the 5' RACE reads with MiXCR, giving one entry per CDR3 protein. The table lists around 61,000 distinct CDR3 sequences, 11% of them singletons. The material sequenced was whole blood. The receptors shown here come from an adult who was a healthcare worker with PCR-confirmed SARS-CoV-2 infection or an uninfected control (not recorded which).

The rearrangement joins TRBV7-6 to TRBJ2-7; D uncertain. Per germline, CDR1 SGHVS and CDR2 FNYEAQ. Deletions cut 5 bases from V and 2 bases from J, with 16 bases between. The CDR3 is 15 amino acids. CDR3 bases: TGTGCCAGCAGCCCGTCCCTGGCGGTCCCCTACGAGCAGTACTTC. It codes for CASSPSLAVPYEQYF. The full variable domain, in which reference TRBV7-6 and TRBJ2-7 provide the parts outside the CDR3, is GAGVSQSPRYKVTKRGQDVALRCDPISGHVSLYWYRQALGQGPEFLTYFNYEAQQDKSGLPNDRFSAERPEGSISTLTIQRTEQRDSAMYRCASSPSLAVPYEQYFGPGTRLTVT.

This clonotype was seen a handful of times. Germline and junction disagree at one end, which may indicate a read error. CDR3 residues: CASSHRNSPLHF. CDR3 DNA: TGTGCCAGCAGCCACAGAAATTCACCCCTCCATTTT. This chain links TRBV7-2 with TRBJ1-6; D gene uncertain. Germline V CDR1 and CDR2: SGHTA, FQGNSA. This CDR3 comprises 12 residues.

This clonotype showed up just a few times. This sequence joins TRBV7-6 and TRBJ2-5, with 14 bases fitting TRBD2. Germline V lookup: CDR1 SGHVS, CDR2 FNYEAQ. This CDR3 comprises 15 residues. The V and J ends lost 5 bases and 5 bases, in that order; junction bases with no gene match: 4. The CDR3: CASSRGTSGGETQYF. The CDR3, as DNA: TGTGCCAGCAGCCGCGGGACTAGCGGGGGTGAGACCCAGTACTTC.

In this sample, this clonotype turned up many times. This chain connects TRBV27 to TRBJ1-3; D is unclear. The CDR3 extends over 14 amino acids. Germline CDR1 and CDR2: MNHEY and SMNVEV (reference sequence). The V and J ends lost 2 bases and 1 base respectively, with 6 bases between them. The CDR3, as DNA: TGTGCCAGCAGTTTACGGCAGTCTGGAAACACCATATATTTT. This sequence encodes CASSLRQSGNTIYF.

This chain uses TRBV20-1 with TRBJ2-7; perhaps TRBD1 as D (6 bases). Between the trimmed V and J ends, which lost 2 bases and 5 bases, there was a span of 16 bases. The CDR3 has 14 amino acids. Germline V CDR1 and CDR2: DFQATT, SNEGSKA (reference sequence). Here the CDR3 reads CSARSPSRGNEQYF. In DNA form, the CDR3 reads TGCAGTGCTAGATCGCCTTCCAGGGGAAACGAGCAGTACTTC.

This clonotype was recorded many times. In DNA, the CDR3 is TGCAGTGCTAGATGGGGTTGGACTGAAGCTTTCTTT. Translated: CSARWGWTEAFF. The chain has TRBV20-1 and TRBJ1-1; D unresolved. V shed 2 bases and J shed 5 bases, with 9 bases lying between them. CDR3 size: 12 residues. Germline assignment: CDR1 DFQATT and CDR2 SNEGSKA (reference sequence).

This clonotype has a count of ten or more. The rearrangement joins TRBV6-4 to TRBJ2-2; D gene uncertain. The CDR3 extends over 13 amino acids. V lost 0 bases and J lost 3, with 2 bases in between. CDR1 MRHNA and CDR2 SNTAGT come from the germline V gene. CDR3 bases: TGTGCCAGCAGTGACTCGGACACCGGGGAGCTGTTTTTT. It codes for CASSDSDTGELFF.

Ten or more counts support this clonotype. This chain uses TRBV7-8 with TRBJ2-7, with D unresolved. The CDR3 has 14 amino acids. With 0 bases removed from V and 0 bases from J, the gap between germline ends came to 6 bases. Per the germline V gene, CDR1 is SGHVS and CDR2 is FQNEAQ. The CDR3 nucleotides are TGTGCCAGCAGCTTAGCAGGCACCTCCTACGAGCAGTACTTC. Encoded protein: CASSLAGTSYEQYF.

This clonotype was recorded many times. The CDR3 coding sequence is TGTGCCAGCAGCTTATTGGGGGTGGACTATGGCTACACCTTC. It codes for CASSLLGVDYGYTF. The chain recombines TRBV7-2 with TRBJ1-2; D perhaps matches TRBD1 (5 bases). V lost 2 bases and J lost 3, with 10 bases in between. CDR1 is SGHTA, CDR2 FQGNSA, per germline. This CDR3 is 14 amino acids long.

This clonotype showed up just a few times. J is TRBJ2-3 and V is TRBV24-1; 8 bases map to TRBD1. The CDR3 length is 15 residues. Per the germline V gene, CDR1 is KGHDR and CDR2 is SFDVKD. The V segment lost 7 bases and the J segment 2 bases; nucleotides outside the gene matches: 7. The CDR3 here is CATSQGALDTDTQYF. CDR3 DNA sequence: TGTGCCACCAGCCAGGGGGCGCTGGACACAGATACGCAGTATTTT.